This record concerns one T cell receptor (beta chain) sequence. The data belong to a study of blood T cell repertoires in COVID-19. The overall study: Acute and convalescent COVID-19 samples came from the United States, Italy and Spain.

Participant-reported clinical history was the basis for cohort assignment. All exposed participants met a person with COVID-19 within 2 weeks before entering the study. Assay: immunoSEQ multiplex PCR; the TCRdb copy retains only in-frame clones and omits some. Among about 280,000 clones listed, under 95% were seen once. Germline CDR1 and CDR2: LNHNV and YYDKDF (reference sequence). V shed 6 bases and J shed 6 bases, with 9 bases lying between them. The CDR3 consists of 11 residues. What was sequenced was PBMCs or T cells enriched from blood (not recorded which). V gene TRBV15 combines with J gene TRBJ2-7, with TRBD1 as a possible D gene (6 bases). The receptor comes from a man in his forties who had been exposed to COVID-19. The CDR3 loop reads CATSPGVEQYF. In DNA form, the CDR3 reads TGTGCCACCAGTCCAGGGGTCGAGCAGTACTTC.